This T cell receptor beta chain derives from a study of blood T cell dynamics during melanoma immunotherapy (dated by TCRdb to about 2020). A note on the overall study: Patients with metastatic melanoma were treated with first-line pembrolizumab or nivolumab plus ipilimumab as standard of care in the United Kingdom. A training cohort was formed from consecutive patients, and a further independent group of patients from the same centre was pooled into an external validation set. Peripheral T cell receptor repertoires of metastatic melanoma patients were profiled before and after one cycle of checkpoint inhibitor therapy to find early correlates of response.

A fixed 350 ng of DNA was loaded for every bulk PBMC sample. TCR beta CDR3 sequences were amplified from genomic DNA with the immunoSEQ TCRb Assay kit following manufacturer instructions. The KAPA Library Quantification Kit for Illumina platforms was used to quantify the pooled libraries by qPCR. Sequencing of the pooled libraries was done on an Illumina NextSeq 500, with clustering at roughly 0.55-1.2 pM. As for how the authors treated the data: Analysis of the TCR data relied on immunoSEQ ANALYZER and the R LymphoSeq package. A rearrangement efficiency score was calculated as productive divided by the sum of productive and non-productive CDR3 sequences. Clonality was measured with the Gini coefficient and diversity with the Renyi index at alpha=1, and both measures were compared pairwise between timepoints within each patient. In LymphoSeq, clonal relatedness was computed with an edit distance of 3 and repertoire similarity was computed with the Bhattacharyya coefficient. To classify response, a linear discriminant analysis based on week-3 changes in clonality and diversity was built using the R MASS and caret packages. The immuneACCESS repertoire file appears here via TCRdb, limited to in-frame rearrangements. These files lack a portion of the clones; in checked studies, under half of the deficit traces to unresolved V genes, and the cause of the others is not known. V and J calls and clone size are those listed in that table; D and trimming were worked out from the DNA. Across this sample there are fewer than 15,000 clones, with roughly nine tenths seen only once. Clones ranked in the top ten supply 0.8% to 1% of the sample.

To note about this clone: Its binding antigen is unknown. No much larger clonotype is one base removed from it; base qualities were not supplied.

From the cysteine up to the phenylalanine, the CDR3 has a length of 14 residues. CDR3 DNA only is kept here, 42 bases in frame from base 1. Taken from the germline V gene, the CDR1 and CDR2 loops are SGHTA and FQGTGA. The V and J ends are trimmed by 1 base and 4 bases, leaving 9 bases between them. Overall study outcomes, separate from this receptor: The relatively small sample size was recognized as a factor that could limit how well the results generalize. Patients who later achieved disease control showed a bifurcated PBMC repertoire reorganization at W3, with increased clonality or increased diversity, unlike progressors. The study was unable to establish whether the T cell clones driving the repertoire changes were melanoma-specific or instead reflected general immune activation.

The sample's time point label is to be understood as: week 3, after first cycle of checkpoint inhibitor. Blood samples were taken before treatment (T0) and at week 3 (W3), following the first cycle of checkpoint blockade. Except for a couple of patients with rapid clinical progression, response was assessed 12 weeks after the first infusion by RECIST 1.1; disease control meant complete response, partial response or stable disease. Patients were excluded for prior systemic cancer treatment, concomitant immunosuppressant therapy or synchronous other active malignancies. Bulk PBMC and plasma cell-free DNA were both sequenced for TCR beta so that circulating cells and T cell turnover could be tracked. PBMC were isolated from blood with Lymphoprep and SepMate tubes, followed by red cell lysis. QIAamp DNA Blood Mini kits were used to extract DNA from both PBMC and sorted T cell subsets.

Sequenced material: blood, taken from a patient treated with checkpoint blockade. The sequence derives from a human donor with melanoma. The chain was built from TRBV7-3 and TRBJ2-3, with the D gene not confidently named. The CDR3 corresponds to CASSLMGRADTQYF. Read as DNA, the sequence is TGTGCCAGCAGCTTAATGGGTCGGGCAGATACGCAGTATTTT.